A selection of T cell receptor beta chains follows, all from one sample in a study of shared clonotypes between healthy human individuals. Only in-frame clones appear in the TCRdb table, and some are missing; sequencing was by immunoSEQ multiplex PCR. The data contain a few million clones, approximately 95% of them singletons. Sequenced input: naive CD4+ T cells from PBMCs. These receptors were obtained from a man younger than 30 in good health. Some clones in this sample may be carry-over from other donors' samples. CDR3s include the opening cysteine and the closing phenylalanine or tryptophan. A D gene is named only where the DNA matches it firmly. A row's size may be missing; if present it is once, few, many or a size class.

v_call	j_call	clone_size	d_call	cdr3_aa	cdr3_nt
TRBV7-2	TRBJ2-5	.	TRBD2	CASSLRGTSGIRETQYF	TGTGCCAGCAGCTTACGCGGGACTAGCGGGATACGTGAGACCCAGTACTTC
TRBV28	TRBJ2-2	.	.	CASSHGQFANTGELFF	TGTGCCAGCAGCCATGGACAGTTCGCGAACACCGGGGAGCTGTTTTTT
TRBV7-2	TRBJ2-3	.	TRBD2	CASSRLAGEDTQYF	TGTGCCAGCAGTAGACTAGCGGGAGAGGATACGCAGTATTTT
TRBV6-5	TRBJ2-1	.	.	CASSGGLKKNEQFF	TGTGCCAGTTCAGGAGGGCTAAAGAAGAATGAGCAGTTCTTC
TRBV2	TRBJ1-2	.	TRBD1	CASSRDREEFDGYTF	TGTGCCAGCAGTCGGGACAGGGAGGAGTTCGATGGCTACACCTTC
TRBV6-1	TRBJ2-7	.	TRBD2	CASSEWVGRGGQYF	TGTGCCAGCAGTGAATGGGTCGGGAGGGGCGGGCAGTACTTC
TRBV7-2	TRBJ1-1	.	.	CASSLRRGVNTEAFF	TGTGCCAGCAGCTTACGCAGGGGAGTTAACACTGAAGCTTTCTTT
TRBV13	TRBJ1-1	once	.	CASSPAGNTEAFF	TGTGCCAGCAGCCCCGCAGGGAACACTGAAGCTTTCTTT
TRBV5-1	TRBJ1-2	.	TRBD1	CASSTYRGLDYGYTF	TGCGCCAGCAGCACGTACAGGGGGCTCGACTATGGCTACACCTTC
TRBV2	TRBJ1-5	.	.	CASRIMGDGRNQPQHF	TGTGCCAGCAGGATCATGGGGGACGGACGCAATCAGCCCCAGCATTTT
TRBV19	TRBJ2-1	.	TRBD2	CASRLAGAEQFF	TGTGCCAGTAGGCTAGCGGGAGCCGAGCAGTTCTTC
TRBV28	TRBJ2-7	.	TRBD2	CASSYLAVSYEQYF	TGTGCCAGCAGTTATCTAGCGGTCTCCTACGAGCAGTACTTC
TRBV10-1	TRBJ2-1	.	TRBD2	CASSESGLARNNEQFF	TGCGCCAGCAGTGAGTCGGGACTAGCGCGAAACAATGAGCAGTTCTTC
TRBV25-1	TRBJ2-5	.	TRBD1	CASSDQTGVETQYF	TGTGCCAGCAGTGACCAGACAGGGGTCGAGACCCAGTACTTC
TRBV7-3	TRBJ2-1	once	.	CASSLMADSYNEQFF	TGTGCCAGCAGCTTAATGGCGGACTCCTACAATGAGCAGTTCTTC
TRBV19	TRBJ1-2	few	.	CASSPWTEYYGYTF	TGTGCCAGTAGTCCGTGGACAGAATACTATGGCTACACCTTC
TRBV5-1	TRBJ2-3	.	.	CASSLFADGTDTQYF	TGCGCCAGCAGCTTGTTTGCGGACGGCACAGATACGCAGTATTTT
TRBV28	TRBJ1-1	once	.	CASSLRRGAWTEAFF	TGTGCCAGCAGTCTTCGCCGGGGGGCGTGGACTGAAGCTTTCTTT
TRBV7-2	TRBJ1-2	.	TRBD1	CASSLGAGGLFGYTF	TGTGCCAGCAGCTTAGGGGCAGGGGGTCTGTTTGGCTACACCTTC
TRBV7-9	TRBJ2-1	.	.	CASSPPTVGGQFF	TGTGCCAGCAGCCCACCGACAGTCGGCGGGCAGTTCTTC
TRBV19	TRBJ2-7	.	TRBD1	CASSRDSSYEQYF	TGTGCCAGTAGTAGGGACAGCTCCTACGAGCAGTACTTC
TRBV7-9	TRBJ2-2	.	TRBD2	CASRCSGSTGELFF	TGTGCCAGCAGATGTAGCGGGAGCACCGGGGAGCTGTTTTTT
TRBV19	TRBJ2-1	.	.	CASMSQGGNEQFF	TGTGCCAGTATGAGTCAGGGAGGCAATGAGCAGTTCTTC
TRBV29-1	TRBJ1-2	.	.	CSVPLGDNIYGYTF	TGCAGCGTCCCCCTCGGGGACAACATCTATGGCTACACCTTC
TRBV12-5	TRBJ1-3	.	TRBD1	CASGLARDRGPNTIYF	TGTGCTAGTGGTTTGGCCAGGGACAGGGGGCCAAACACCATATATTTT
TRBV4-1	TRBJ2-7	.	.	CASSQDVGFEQYF	TGCGCCAGCAGCCAAGATGTTGGGTTCGAGCAGTACTTC
TRBV28	TRBJ2-3	.	.	CASSLPVGGGDTQYF	TGTGCCAGCAGCCTCCCCGTGGGAGGTGGGGATACGCAGTATTTT
TRBV18	TRBJ1-2	.	TRBD1	CASSPGTGSAYGYTF	TGTGCCAGCTCACCGGGGACAGGGAGCGCCTATGGCTACACCTTC
TRBV4-1	TRBJ2-5	once	.	CASSQAWRWGIGEETQYF	TGCGCCAGCAGCCAAGCTTGGAGGTGGGGGATTGGAGAGGAGACCCAGTACTTC
TRBV28	TRBJ1-3	few	.	CASSLENTIYF	TGTGCCAGCAGTTTGGAAAACACCATATATTTT
TRBV5-1	TRBJ1-1	.	TRBD1	CASRAGQGAAEAFF	TGCGCCAGCAGGGCCGGACAGGGGGCCGCTGAAGCTTTCTTT
TRBV12-5	TRBJ1-1	once	.	CASGLVLAENTEAFF	TGTGCTAGTGGTTTGGTCCTGGCAGAGAACACTGAAGCTTTCTTT
TRBV5-1	TRBJ2-1	.	.	CASSAFSGRSDEQFF	TGCGCCAGCAGCGCCTTTAGCGGCCGTAGCGATGAGCAGTTCTTC
TRBV9	TRBJ1-3	.	TRBD1	CASSVNRGFTGNTIYF	TGTGCCAGCAGCGTCAACAGGGGGTTCACTGGAAACACCATATATTTT
TRBV6-6	TRBJ1-1	.	.	CASTATGEKAFF	TGTGCCAGCACCGCGACGGGGGAGAAAGCTTTCTTT
TRBV30	TRBJ2-7	.	TRBD2	CARSLRTSGNFSYEQYF	TGTGCCCGCTCACTTAGGACTAGCGGTAACTTCTCCTACGAGCAGTACTTC
TRBV5-1	TRBJ2-1	once	.	CASTTKAGEQFF	TGCGCCAGCACCACCAAGGCGGGTGAGCAGTTCTTC
TRBV25-1	TRBJ2-5	.	.	CASSVPWGQETQYF	TGTGCCAGCAGTGTGCCGTGGGGGCAAGAGACCCAGTACTTC
TRBV7-2	TRBJ2-7	few	TRBD2	CASSPRERGFGTYEQYF	TGTGCCAGCAGCCCGAGAGAGCGGGGCTTCGGAACCTACGAGCAGTACTTC
TRBV2	TRBJ2-7	.	TRBD2	CASSAGLAGGEQYF	TGTGCCAGCAGTGCGGGACTAGCGGGGGGGGAGCAGTACTTC
TRBV2	TRBJ2-3	once	.	CASSPSTDTQYF	TGTGCCAGCAGTCCTAGCACAGATACGCAGTATTTT
TRBV29-1	TRBJ2-7	once	.	CSVAGPDYEQYF	TGCAGCGTTGCAGGTCCCGACTACGAGCAGTACTTC
TRBV5-1	TRBJ2-1	.	TRBD2	CASRTSGSRADEQFF	TGCGCCAGCCGAACTAGCGGGAGTCGGGCCGATGAGCAGTTCTTC
TRBV7-2	TRBJ2-3	.	.	CASSSLRGTDTQYF	TGTGCCAGCAGCAGCCTGAGAGGCACAGATACGCAGTATTTT
TRBV7-8	TRBJ2-2	.	.	CASSLIRIGTGELFF	TGTGCCAGCAGCTTAATCAGGATCGGGACCGGGGAGCTGTTTTTT
TRBV28	TRBJ2-7	.	TRBD2	CASSLLNFVLAGSDEQYF	TGTGCCAGCAGTTTATTAAACTTCGTTTTAGCGGGATCAGACGAGCAGTACTTC
TRBV28	TRBJ1-5	once	TRBD1	CASSLSGGRQPQHF	TGTGCCAGCAGTTTATCAGGGGGCAGACAGCCCCAGCATTTT
TRBV4-2	TRBJ2-6	.	.	CASSQEQLQGRGLYSGANVLTF	TGTGCCAGCAGCCAAGAACAGTTGCAAGGGCGGGGCCTCTACTCTGGGGCCAACGTCCTGACTTTC
TRBV12-5	TRBJ2-5	.	TRBD1	CASGLGTGEETQYF	TGTGCTAGTGGTTTGGGGACAGGGGAAGAGACCCAGTACTTC
TRBV21-1	TRBJ2-1	.	.	CASSKFYSRRNNEQFF	TGTGCCAGCAGCAAATTTTATTCGAGGAGGAACAATGAGCAGTTCTTC
TRBV15	TRBJ2-1	.	TRBD2	CATSRDPSGGNEQFF	TGTGCCACCAGCAGAGATCCTAGCGGGGGAAATGAGCAGTTCTTC
TRBV28	TRBJ2-2	.	.	CASSLYPSYTGELFF	TGTGCCAGCAGCCTTTACCCTAGCTACACCGGGGAGCTGTTTTTT
TRBV29-1	TRBJ1-2	.	.	CSVDPQTGHYGYTF	TGCAGCGTTGACCCCCAGACAGGCCACTATGGCTACACCTTC